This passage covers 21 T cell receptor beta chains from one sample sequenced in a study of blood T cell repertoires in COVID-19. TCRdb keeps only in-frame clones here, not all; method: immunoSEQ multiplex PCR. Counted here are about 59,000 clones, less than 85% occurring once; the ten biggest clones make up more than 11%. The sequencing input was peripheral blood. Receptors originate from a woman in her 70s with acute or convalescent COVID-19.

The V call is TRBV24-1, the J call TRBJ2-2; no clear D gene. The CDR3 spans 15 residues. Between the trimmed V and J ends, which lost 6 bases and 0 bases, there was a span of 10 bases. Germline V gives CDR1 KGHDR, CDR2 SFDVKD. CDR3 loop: CATSLDTPNTGELFF. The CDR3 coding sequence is TGTGCCACCAGTCTCGACACCCCGAACACCGGGGAGCTGTTTTTT.

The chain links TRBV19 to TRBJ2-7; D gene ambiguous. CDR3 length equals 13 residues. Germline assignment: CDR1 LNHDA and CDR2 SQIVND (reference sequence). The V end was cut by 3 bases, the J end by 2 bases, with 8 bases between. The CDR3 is CASSMPPAYEQYF. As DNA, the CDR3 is TGTGCCAGTAGTATGCCCCCAGCCTACGAGCAGTACTTC.

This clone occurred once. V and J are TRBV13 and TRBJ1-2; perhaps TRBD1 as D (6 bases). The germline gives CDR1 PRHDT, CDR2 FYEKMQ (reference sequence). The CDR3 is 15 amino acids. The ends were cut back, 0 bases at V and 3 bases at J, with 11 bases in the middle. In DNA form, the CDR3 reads TGTGCCAGCAGCTTAGGGCCAGGGGTCGACTATGGCTACACCTTC. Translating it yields CASSLGPGVDYGYTF. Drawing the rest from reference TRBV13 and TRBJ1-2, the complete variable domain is AAGVIQSPRHLIKEKRETATLKCYPIPRHDTVYWYQQGPGQDPQFLISFYEKMQSDKGSIPDRFSAQQFSDYHSELNMSSLELGDSALYFCASSLGPGVDYGYTFGSGTRLTVV.

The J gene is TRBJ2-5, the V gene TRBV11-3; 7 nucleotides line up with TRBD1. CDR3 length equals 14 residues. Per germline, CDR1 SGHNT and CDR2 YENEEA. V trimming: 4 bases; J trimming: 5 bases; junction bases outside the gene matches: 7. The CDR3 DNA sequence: TGTGCCAGCAGCTATGACAGGGTCCAGGAGACCCAGTACTTC. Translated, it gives CASSYDRVQETQYF.

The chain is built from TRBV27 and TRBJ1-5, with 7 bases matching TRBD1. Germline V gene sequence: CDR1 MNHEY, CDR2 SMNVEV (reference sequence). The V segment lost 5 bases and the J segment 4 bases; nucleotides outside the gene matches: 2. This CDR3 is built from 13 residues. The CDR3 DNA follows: TGTGCCAGCAGTAGGGACAGAAATCAGCCCCAGCATTTT. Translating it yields CASSRDRNQPQHF.

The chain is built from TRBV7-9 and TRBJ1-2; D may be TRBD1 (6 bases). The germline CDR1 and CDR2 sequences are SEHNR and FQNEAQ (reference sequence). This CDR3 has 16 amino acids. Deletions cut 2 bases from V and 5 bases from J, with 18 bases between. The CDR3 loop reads CASSLSQGGAGYGYTF. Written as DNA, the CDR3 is TGTGCCAGCAGCTTATCCCAAGGGGGGGCGGGATATGGCTACACCTTC. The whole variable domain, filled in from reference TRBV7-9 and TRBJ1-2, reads DTGVSQNPRHKITKRGQNVTFRCDPISEHNRLYWYRQTLGQGPEFLTYFQNEAQLEKSRLLSDRFSAERPKGSFSTLEIQRTEQGDSAMYLCASSLSQGGAGYGYTFGSGTRLTVV.

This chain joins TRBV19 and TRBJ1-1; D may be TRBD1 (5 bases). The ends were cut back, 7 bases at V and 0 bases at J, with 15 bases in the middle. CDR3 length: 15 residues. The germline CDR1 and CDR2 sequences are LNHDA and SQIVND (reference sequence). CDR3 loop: CASKVGKGVNTEAFF. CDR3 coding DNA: TGTGCCAGTAAAGTAGGGAAAGGGGTGAACACTGAAGCTTTCTTT.

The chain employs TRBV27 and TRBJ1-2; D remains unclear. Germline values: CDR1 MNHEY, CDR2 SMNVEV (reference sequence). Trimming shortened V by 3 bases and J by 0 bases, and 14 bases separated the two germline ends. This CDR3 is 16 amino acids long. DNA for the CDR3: TGTGCCAGCAGTTTTCTGAGCTTAGGAGCTAACTATGGCTACACCTTC. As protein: CASSFLSLGANYGYTF.

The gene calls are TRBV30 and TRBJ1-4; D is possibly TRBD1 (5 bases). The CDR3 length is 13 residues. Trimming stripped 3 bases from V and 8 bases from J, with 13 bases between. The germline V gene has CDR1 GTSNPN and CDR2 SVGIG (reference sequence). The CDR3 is CAWSPGGSEKLFF. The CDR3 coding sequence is TGTGCCTGGAGCCCCGGGGGGTCGGAAAAACTGTTTTTT.

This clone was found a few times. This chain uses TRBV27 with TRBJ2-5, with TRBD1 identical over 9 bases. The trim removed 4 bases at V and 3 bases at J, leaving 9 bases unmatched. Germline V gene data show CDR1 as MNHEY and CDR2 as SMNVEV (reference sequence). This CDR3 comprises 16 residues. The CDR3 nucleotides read TGTGCCAGCAGTTCACTGCCGGGACAGGGTGAAGAGACCCAGTACTTC. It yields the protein CASSSLPGQGEETQYF.

This CDR3 is CASSPVTDQPQHF. The CDR3 bases are TGTGCCAGCTCACCAGTTACGGATCAGCCCCAGCATTTT. The chain recombines TRBV18 with TRBJ1-5; no definite D call. Germline-derived CDR1 and CDR2 are KGHSH and LQKENI. The CDR3 runs to 13 residues. V was clipped by 2 bases and J by 5 bases, with 7 bases between them.

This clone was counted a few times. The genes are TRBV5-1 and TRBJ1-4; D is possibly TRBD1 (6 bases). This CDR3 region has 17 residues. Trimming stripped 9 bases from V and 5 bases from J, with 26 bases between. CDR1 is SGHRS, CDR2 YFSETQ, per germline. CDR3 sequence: CATSPGHGSPRNEKLFF. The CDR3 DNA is TGCGCCACCTCCCCGGGACACGGATCCCCCCGGAATGAAAAACTGTTTTTT.

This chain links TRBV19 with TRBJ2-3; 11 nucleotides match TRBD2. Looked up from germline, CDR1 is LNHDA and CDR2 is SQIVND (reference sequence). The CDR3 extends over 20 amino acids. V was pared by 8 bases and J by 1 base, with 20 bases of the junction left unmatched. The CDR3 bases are TGTGCCAGTTCCAGCTCTAGGTTAGCGGGGGGGCCCCGGGGCACAGATACGCAGTATTTT. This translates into CASSSSRLAGGPRGTDTQYF.

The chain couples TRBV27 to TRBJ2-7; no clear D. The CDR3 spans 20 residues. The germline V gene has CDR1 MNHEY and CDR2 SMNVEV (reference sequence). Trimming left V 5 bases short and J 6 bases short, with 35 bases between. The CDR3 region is CASSLLRSDGEMNGSGEQYF. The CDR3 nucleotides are TGTGCCAGCAGTCTTCTAAGGTCAGACGGAGAAATGAATGGGTCGGGCGAGCAGTACTTC.

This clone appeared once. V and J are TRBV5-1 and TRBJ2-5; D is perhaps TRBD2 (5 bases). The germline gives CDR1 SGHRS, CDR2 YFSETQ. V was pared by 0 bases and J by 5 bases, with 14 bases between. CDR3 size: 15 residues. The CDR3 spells CASSLASRTEETQYF. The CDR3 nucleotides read TGCGCCAGCAGCTTGGCCTCTCGGACTGAGGAGACCCAGTACTTC.

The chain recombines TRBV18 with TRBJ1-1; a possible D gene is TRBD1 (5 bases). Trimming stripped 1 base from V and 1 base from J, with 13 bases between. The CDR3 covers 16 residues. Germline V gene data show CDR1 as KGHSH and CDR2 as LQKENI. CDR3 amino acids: CASSPLPTDQNTEAFF. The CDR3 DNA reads TGTGCCAGCTCACCACTCCCGACAGACCAGAACACTGAAGCTTTCTTT. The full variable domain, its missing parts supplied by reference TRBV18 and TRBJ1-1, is NAGVMQNPRHLVRRRGQEARLRCSPMKGHSHVYWYRQLPEEGLKFMVYLQKENIIDESGMPKERFSAEFPKEGPSILRIQQVVRGDSAAYFCASSPLPTDQNTEAFFGQGTRLTVV.

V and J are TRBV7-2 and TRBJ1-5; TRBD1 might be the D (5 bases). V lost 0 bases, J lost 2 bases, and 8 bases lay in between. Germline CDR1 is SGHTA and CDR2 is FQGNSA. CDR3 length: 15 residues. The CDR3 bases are TGTGCCAGCAGCTTAGCGGCCAGGGGCAATCAGCCCCAGCATTTT. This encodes CASSLAARGNQPQHF.

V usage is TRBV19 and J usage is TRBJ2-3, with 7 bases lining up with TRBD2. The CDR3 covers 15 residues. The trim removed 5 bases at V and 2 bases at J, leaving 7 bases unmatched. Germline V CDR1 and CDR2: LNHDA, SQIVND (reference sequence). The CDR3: CASSHSGVNTDTQYF. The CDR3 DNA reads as TGTGCCAGTAGTCACAGCGGGGTAAACACAGATACGCAGTATTTT.

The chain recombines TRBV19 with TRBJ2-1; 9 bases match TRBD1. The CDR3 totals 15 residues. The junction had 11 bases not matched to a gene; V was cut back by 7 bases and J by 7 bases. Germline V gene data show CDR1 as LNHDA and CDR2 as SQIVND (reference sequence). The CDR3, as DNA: TGTGCCAGTAAACTCCAGGGGGACAGGGTTAATGAGCAGTTCTTC. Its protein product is CASKLQGDRVNEQFF.

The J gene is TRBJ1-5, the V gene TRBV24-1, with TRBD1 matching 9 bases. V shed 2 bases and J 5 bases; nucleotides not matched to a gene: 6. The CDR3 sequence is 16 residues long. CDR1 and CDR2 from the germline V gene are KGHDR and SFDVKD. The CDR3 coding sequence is TGTGCCACCAGTGATTCCAACAGGGGGCAAGATCAGCCCCAGCATTTT. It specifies CATSDSNRGQDQPQHF.

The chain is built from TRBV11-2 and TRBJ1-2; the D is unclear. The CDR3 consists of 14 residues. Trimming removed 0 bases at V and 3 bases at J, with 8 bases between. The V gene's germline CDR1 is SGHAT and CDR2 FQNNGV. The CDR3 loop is CASSLEPTHYGYTF. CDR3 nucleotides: TGTGCCAGCAGCTTAGAGCCCACACACTATGGCTACACCTTC. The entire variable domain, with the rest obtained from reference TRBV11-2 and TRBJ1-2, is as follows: EAGVAQSPRYKIIEKRQSVAFWCNPISGHATLYWYQQILGQGPKLLIQFQNNGVVDDSQLPKDRFSAERLKGVDSTLKIQPAKLEDSAVYLCASSLEPTHYGYTFGSGTRLTVV.